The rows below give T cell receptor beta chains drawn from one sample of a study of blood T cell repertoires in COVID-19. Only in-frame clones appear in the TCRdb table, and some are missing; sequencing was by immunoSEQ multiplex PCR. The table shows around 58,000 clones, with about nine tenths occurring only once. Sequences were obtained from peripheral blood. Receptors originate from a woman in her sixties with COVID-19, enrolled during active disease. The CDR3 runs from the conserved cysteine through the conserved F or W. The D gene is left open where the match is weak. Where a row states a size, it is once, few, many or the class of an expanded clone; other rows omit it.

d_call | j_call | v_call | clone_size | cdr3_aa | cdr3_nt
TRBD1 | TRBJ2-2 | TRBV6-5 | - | CASWQGAPNTGELFF | TGTGCCAGCTGGCAGGGGGCCCCGAACACCGGGGAGCTGTTTTTT
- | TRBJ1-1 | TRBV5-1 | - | CASSSWTEMNTEAFF | TGCGCCAGCAGCTCGTGGACAGAAATGAACACTGAAGCTTTCTTT
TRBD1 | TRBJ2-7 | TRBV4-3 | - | CASSHTRDRGNYEQYF | TGCGCCAGCAGCCATACCCGGGACAGGGGGAATTACGAGCAGTACTTC
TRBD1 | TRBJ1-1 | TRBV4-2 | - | CASSQNRGGGTEAFF | TGTGCCAGCAGCCAAAACAGGGGGGGTGGCACTGAAGCTTTCTTT
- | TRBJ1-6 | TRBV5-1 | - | CASSVGFPAGSPLHF | TGCGCCAGCAGCGTGGGATTCCCGGCAGGGTCACCCCTCCACTTT
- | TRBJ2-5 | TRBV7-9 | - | CASSFMGPETQYF | TGTGCCAGCAGCTTTATGGGGCCAGAGACCCAGTACTTC
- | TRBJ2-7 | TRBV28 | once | CASRPGISYEQYF | TGTGCCAGCAGACCCGGGATCTCCTACGAGCAGTACTTC
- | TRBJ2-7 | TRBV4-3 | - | CASSQEWHYEQYF | TGCGCCAGCAGCCAAGAATGGCATTACGAGCAGTACTTC
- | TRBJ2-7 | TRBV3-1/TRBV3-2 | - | CASSHGQGSGLAYTYEQYF | TGTGCCAGCAGCCACGGACAGGGGTCGGGACTAGCGTATACCTACGAGCAGTACTTC
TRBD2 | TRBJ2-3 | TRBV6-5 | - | CASSLIAGGTDTQYF | TGTGCCAGCAGTCTAATAGCGGGGGGCACAGATACGCAGTATTTT
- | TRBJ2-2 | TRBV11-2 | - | CASSWTVDTGELFF | TGTGCCAGCAGCTGGACAGTAGACACCGGGGAGCTGTTTTTT
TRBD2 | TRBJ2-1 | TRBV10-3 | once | CAIRMTSGAYNEQFF | TGTGCCATCAGGATGACTAGCGGGGCCTACAATGAGCAGTTCTTC
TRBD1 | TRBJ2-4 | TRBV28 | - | CASSNRGLSKNIQYF | TGTGCCAGCAGTAACAGGGGGCTTTCCAAAAACATTCAGTACTTC
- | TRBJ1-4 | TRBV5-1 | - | CASSLGGGATNEKLFF | TGCGCCAGCAGCTTGGGGGGGGGCGCAACTAATGAAAAACTGTTTTTT
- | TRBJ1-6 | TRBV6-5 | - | CASRSTDNSPLHF | TGTGCCAGCAGAAGTACAGACAATTCACCCCTCCACTTT
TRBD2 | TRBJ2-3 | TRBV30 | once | CAWSEGAGVADTQYF | TGTGCCTGGAGCGAAGGGGCGGGGGTTGCAGATACGCAGTATTTT
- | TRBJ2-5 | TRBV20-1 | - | CSASPLSAGAQETQYF | TGCAGTGCTAGTCCCCTAAGTGCGGGGGCCCAAGAGACCCAGTACTTC
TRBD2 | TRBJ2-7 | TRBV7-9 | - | CASSFTSGNRYEQYF | TGTGCCAGCAGCTTTACGAGCGGGAACCGCTACGAGCAGTACTTC
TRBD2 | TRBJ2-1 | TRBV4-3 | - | CASSVSLADSYNEQFF | TGCGCCAGCAGCGTCTCACTAGCGGACTCCTACAATGAGCAGTTCTTC
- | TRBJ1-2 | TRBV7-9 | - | CASSVNRVGGNYGYTF | TGTGCCAGCAGCGTAAACAGGGTTGGGGGAAACTATGGCTACACCTTC
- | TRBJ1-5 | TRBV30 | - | CAWSVGQGNQPQHF | TGTGCCTGGAGTGTAGGGCAGGGGAATCAGCCCCAGCATTTT
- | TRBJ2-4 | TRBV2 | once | CASRDSEYIAKNIQYF | TGTGCCAGCAGAGACAGCGAATACATAGCCAAAAACATTCAGTACTTC
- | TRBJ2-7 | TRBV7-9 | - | CASSDRHSYEQYF | TGTGCCAGCAGCGACAGGCACTCCTACGAGCAGTACTTC
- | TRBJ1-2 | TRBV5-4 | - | CASSLPTDYGYTF | TGTGCCAGCAGCTTGCCCACGGACTATGGCTACACCTTC
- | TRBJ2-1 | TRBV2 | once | CASGNNEQFF | TGTGCCAGCGGCAACAATGAGCAGTTCTTC
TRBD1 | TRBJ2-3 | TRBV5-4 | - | CASSGQGTTDTQYF | TGTGCCAGCTCCGGACAGGGAACAACAGATACGCAGTATTTT
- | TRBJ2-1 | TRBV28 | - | CATLRRPGVWSNEQFF | TGTGCCACCCTCCGTAGACCGGGGGTGTGGAGCAATGAGCAGTTCTTC
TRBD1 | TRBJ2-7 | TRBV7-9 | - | CASSPVVTGGAGEQYF | TGTGCCAGCAGCCCGGTGGTGACAGGGGGCGCGGGGGAGCAGTACTTC
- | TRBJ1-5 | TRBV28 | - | CASSLGGYSNQPQHF | TGTGCCAGCAGTTTGGGGGGGTACAGCAATCAGCCCCAGCATTTT
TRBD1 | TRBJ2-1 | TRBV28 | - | CASSSGTGGYNEQFF | TGTGCCAGCAGTTCCGGGACAGGAGGCTACAATGAGCAGTTCTTC
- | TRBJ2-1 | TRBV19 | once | CASSIGYGQAKYEQFF | TGTGCCAGTAGTATAGGTTACGGTCAGGCTAAATACGAGCAGTTCTTC
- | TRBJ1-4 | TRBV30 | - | CAWSVQGTPNEKLFF | TGTGCCTGGAGTGTACAGGGAACACCTAATGAAAAACTGTTTTTT
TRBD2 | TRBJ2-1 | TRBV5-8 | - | CASSLYRTSGNNEQFF | TGTGCCAGCAGCTTGTATAGGACTAGCGGGAACAATGAGCAGTTCTTC
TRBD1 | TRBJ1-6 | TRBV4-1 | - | CATGSPPGQPNSPLHF | TGCGCCACCGGATCACCCCCGGGACAGCCTAATTCACCCCTCCACTTT
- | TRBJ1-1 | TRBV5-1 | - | CASSLGAFNTEAFF | TGCGCCAGCAGCTTGGGGGCGTTTAACACTGAAGCTTTCTTT
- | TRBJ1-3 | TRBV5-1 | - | CASSWRGHGNTIYF | TGCGCCAGCAGCTGGAGAGGGCATGGAAACACCATATATTTT
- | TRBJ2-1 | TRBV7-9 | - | CATNLIGGLYNEQFF | TGTGCCACCAACCTCATCGGGGGGCTCTACAATGAGCAGTTCTTC
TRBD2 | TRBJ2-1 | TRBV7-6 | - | CASSLEAGGSYNEQFF | TGTGCCAGCAGCTTAGAGGCGGGGGGGTCCTACAATGAGCAGTTCTTC
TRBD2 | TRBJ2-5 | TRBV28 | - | CASRIAGARLETQYF | TGTGCCAGCAGGATAGCGGGAGCGCGCTTGGAGACCCAGTACTTC
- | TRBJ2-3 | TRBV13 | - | CASRRNEGVPDTQYF | TGTGCCAGCCGGCGGAACGAGGGGGTCCCAGATACGCAGTATTTT
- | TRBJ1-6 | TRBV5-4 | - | CASSSGSYNSPLHF | TGTGCCAGCAGCTCAGGCAGCTATAATTCACCCCTCCACTTT
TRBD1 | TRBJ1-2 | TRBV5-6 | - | CASSPGQGGYGYTF | TGTGCCAGCAGCCCCGGACAGGGAGGCTATGGCTACACCTTC
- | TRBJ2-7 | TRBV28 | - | CASSFVGSSDYEQYF | TGTGCCAGCAGTTTTGTAGGTTCTAGCGACTACGAGCAGTACTTC
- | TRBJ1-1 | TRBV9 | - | CASSVEGGPAFF | TGTGCCAGCAGCGTAGAGGGAGGTCCAGCTTTCTTT
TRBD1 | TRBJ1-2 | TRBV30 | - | CACHDTGTGDGYTF | TGTGCCTGCCACGATACCGGGACAGGGGATGGCTACACCTTC
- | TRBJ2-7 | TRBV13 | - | CASSLGRGLIYEQYF | TGTGCCAGCAGCTTAGGGCGCGGTCTAATTTACGAGCAGTACTTC
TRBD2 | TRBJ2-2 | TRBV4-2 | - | CASSHPSGGRFTGELFF | TGTGCCAGCAGCCATCCAAGCGGGGGGCGTTTCACCGGGGAGCTGTTTTTT
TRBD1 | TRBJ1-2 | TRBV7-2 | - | CASTLSSGTGGYGYTF | TGTGCCAGCACCCTTTCATCCGGGACAGGGGGCTATGGCTACACCTTC
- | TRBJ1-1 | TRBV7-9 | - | CASSLSTGNTEAFF | TGTGCCAGCAGCTTATCTACGGGGAACACTGAAGCTTTCTTT
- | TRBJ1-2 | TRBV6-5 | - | CASSRLGIYGYTF | TGTGCCAGCAGTCGTCTAGGAATCTATGGCTACACCTTC
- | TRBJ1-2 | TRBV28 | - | CASSAQGMRGYTF | TGTGCCAGCAGTGCACAGGGAATGCGGGGCTACACCTTC
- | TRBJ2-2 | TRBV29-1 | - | CSVVKGGESNTGELFF | TGCAGCGTTGTCAAGGGGGGGGAGTCAAACACCGGGGAGCTGTTTTTT